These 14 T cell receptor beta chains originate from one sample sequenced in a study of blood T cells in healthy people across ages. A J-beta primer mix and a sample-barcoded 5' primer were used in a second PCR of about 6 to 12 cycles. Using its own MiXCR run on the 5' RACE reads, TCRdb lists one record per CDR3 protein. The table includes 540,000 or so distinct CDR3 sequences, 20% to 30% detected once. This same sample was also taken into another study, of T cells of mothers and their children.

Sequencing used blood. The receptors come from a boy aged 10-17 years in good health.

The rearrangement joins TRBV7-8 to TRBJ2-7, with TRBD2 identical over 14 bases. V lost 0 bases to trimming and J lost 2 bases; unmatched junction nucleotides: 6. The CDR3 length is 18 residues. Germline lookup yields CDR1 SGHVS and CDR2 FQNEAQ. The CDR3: CASSLAGLAGGPTYEQYF. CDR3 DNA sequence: TGTGCCAGCAGCTTAGCCGGACTAGCGGGGGGCCCAACCTACGAGCAGTACTTC.

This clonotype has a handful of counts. CDR3 protein: CASSEGPWRPYGYTF. The CDR3 DNA is TGCGCCAGCAGTGAAGGGCCTTGGCGGCCCTATGGCTACACCTTC. This sequence joins TRBV10-2 and TRBJ1-2; D gene ambiguous. The CDR3 covers 15 residues. Germline lookup yields CDR1 WSHSY and CDR2 SAAADI. The ends were cut back, 3 bases at V and 4 bases at J, with 15 bases in the middle.

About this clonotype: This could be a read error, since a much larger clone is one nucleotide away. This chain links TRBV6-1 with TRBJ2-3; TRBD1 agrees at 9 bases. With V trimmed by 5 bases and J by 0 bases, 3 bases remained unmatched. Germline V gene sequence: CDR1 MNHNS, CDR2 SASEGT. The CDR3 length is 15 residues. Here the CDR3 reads CASSPDRGSTDTQYF. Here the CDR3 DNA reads TGTGCCAGCAGTCCGGACAGGGGAAGCACAGATACGCAGTATTTT.

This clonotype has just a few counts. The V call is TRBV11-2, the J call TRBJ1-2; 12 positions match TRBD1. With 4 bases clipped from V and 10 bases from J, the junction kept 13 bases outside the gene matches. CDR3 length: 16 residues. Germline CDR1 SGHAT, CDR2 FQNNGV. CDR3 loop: CASSSGDFGTGGIYTF. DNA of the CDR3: TGTGCCAGCAGCTCCGGGGACTTTGGGACAGGGGGCATCTACACCTTC.

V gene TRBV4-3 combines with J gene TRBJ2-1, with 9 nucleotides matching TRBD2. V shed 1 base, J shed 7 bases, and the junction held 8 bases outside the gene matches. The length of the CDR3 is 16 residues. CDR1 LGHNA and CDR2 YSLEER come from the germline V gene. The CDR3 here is CASSQGRTTSGNEQFF. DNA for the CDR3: TGCGCCAGCAGCCAAGGAAGGACGACTAGCGGTAATGAGCAGTTCTTC.

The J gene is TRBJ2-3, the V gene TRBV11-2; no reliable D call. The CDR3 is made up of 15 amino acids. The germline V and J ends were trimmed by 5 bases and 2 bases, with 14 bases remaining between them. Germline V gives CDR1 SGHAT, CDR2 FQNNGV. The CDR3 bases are TGTGCCAGCAGCGCCGCTCGGGCGCCCACAGATACGCAGTATTTT. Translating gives CASSAARAPTDTQYF.

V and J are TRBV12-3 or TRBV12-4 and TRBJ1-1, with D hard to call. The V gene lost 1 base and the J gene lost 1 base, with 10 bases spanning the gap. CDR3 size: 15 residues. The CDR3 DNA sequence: TGTGCCAGCAGTTTAGTGATACAGACGAACACTGAAGCTTTCTTT. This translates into CASSLVIQTNTEAFF.

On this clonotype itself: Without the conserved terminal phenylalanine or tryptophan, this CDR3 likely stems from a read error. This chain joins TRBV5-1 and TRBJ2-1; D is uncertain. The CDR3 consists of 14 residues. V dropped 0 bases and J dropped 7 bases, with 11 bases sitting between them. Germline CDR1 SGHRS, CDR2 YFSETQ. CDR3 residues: CASSLVAGSNEQFL. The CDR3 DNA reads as TGCGCCAGCAGCTTGGTAGCAGGTTCGAATGAGCAGTTCCTC.

This CDR3 reads CASSLWFPNEKLFF. As DNA, the CDR3 is TGTGCCAGCAGTTTATGGTTCCCTAATGAAAAACTGTTTTTT. The chain couples TRBV28 to TRBJ1-4; D unclear. Germline V gene sequence: CDR1 MDHEN, CDR2 SYDVKM. V lost 0 bases and J 3 bases, leaving 5 bases between the germline ends. The CDR3 sequence is 14 residues long.

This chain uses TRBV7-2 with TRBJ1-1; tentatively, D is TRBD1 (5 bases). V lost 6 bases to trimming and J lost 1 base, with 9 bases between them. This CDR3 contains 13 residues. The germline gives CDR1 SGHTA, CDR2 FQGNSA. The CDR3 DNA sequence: TGTGCCAGCAGGGGGGACGAGAACACTGAAGCTTTCTTT. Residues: CASRGDENTEAFF.

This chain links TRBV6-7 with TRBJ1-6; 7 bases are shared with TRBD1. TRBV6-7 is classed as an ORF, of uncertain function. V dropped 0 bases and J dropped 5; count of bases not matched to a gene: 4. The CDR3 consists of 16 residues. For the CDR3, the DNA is TGTGCCAGCAGTTACTCCATGGACAGGAATAATTCACCCCTCCACTTT. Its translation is CASSYSMDRNNSPLHF.

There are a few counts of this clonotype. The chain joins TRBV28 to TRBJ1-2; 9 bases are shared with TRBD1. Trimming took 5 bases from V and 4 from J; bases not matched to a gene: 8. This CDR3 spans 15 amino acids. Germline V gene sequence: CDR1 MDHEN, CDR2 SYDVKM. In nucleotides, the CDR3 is TGTGCCAGCAGTCCTACGGGACAGGGATCCTATGGCTACACCTTC. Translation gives CASSPTGQGSYGYTF.

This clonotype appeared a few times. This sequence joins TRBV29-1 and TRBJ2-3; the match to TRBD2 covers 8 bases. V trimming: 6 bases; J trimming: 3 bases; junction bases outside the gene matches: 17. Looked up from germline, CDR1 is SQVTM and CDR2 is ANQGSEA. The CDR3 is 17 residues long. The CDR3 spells CSVPGGSGGLKTDTQYF. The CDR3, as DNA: TGCAGCGTCCCGGGGGGGTCCGGAGGGCTGAAAACAGATACGCAGTATTTT.

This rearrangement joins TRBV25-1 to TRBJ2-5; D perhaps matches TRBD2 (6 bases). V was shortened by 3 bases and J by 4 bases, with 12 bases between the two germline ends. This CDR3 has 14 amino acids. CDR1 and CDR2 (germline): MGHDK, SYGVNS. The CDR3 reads CASSDSGSLETQYF. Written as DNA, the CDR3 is TGTGCCAGCAGTGATTCCGGGAGCCTAGAGACCCAGTACTTC.